The 30 T cell receptor beta chains in this list originate from one sample, sequenced in a study of patients and donors after allogeneic stem cell transplantation. Via MiXCR, TCRdb re-called the RT-PCR reads, giving one row per CDR3 protein. Of about 160,000 distinct CDR3 sequences listed, about a third are singletons. The sample taken for sequencing was blood, either unsorted or a sorted T cell fraction (not recorded which). These receptors were collected from a human donor who was either an allogeneic HSCT recipient or a stem cell or donor lymphocyte infusion donor (not recorded which). It is not recorded whose cells these are; they may come from a transplant donor.

Only a few counts were recorded for this clonotype. The CDR3 nucleotides read TGTGCCAGCAGCCCCGAACAGGGGTGGGCCCTCCACTTT. It translates to CASSPEQGWALHF. The chain uses TRBV12-3 or TRBV12-4 and TRBJ1-6; 7 bases align to TRBD1. CDR3 length equals 13 residues. V gave up 6 bases and J gave up 14 bases; unmatched junction bases: 10.

The gene calls are TRBV6-9 and TRBJ1-2; D call uncertain. This CDR3 has 10 residues. Trimming stripped 11 bases from V and 6 bases from J, with 10 bases between. Germline lookup yields CDR1 MNHGY and CDR2 SVAAGI. This CDR3 is CAVRGDGYTF. CDR3 sequence (DNA): TGTGCCGTCCGGGGTGATGGCTACACCTTC.

The gene calls are TRBV12-3 or TRBV12-4 and TRBJ1-4, with 8 nucleotides matching TRBD1. The CDR3 is 15 amino acids. V gave up 7 bases and J gave up 1 base; unmatched junction bases: 5. Here the CDR3 reads CASIKTGGTNEKLFF. The CDR3 DNA sequence: TGTGCCAGCATCAAAACAGGGGGAACTAATGAAAAACTGTTTTTT.

This clonotype was recorded a few times. The V gene is TRBV12-3 or TRBV12-4, the J gene TRBJ1-5, with D uncertain. Trimming took off 0 bases at V and 2 bases at J, with 5 bases between the two ends. The CDR3 has 14 residues. The CDR3 reads CASSLALGNQPQHF. CDR3 sequence (DNA): TGTGCCAGCAGTTTAGCCCTCGGCAATCAGCCCCAGCATTTT.

The genes are TRBV12-3 or TRBV12-4 and TRBJ2-3; D not resolved. Trimming pared 3 bases from V and 7 bases from J, leaving 11 bases between. This CDR3 region has 13 residues. The CDR3 DNA sequence: TGTGCCAGCAGTTTGTCAGAAACCTATACGCAGTATTTT. Protein sequence: CASSLSETYTQYF.

This chain joins TRBV15 and TRBJ1-1, with a possible D match to TRBD1 (5 bases). Trimming took off 1 base at V and 1 base at J, with 13 bases between the two ends. Germline-derived CDR1 and CDR2 are LNHNV and YYDKDF (reference sequence). The CDR3 totals 16 residues. DNA for the CDR3: TGTGCCACCAGCAGAGGAGACTTAACAGGGAACACTGAAGCTTTCTTT. Amino acid sequence: CATSRGDLTGNTEAFF.

Written as DNA, the CDR3 is TGCGCCAGCAGCTCGGGGACAGCTGAAGCTTTCTTT. Translated: CASSSGTAEAFF. The V call is TRBV5-1, the J call TRBJ1-1, with 7 bases that match TRBD1. The CDR3 has 12 residues. V trimming: 3 bases; J trimming: 6 bases; junction bases outside the gene matches: 2. CDR1 SGHRS and CDR2 YFSETQ come from the germline V gene.

The genes are TRBV7-6 and TRBJ1-2, with D possibly being TRBD1 (5 bases). Trimming took 2 bases from V and 5 from J, leaving 12 bases between them. CDR1 SGHVS and CDR2 FNYEAQ come from the germline V gene. The CDR3 is made up of 14 amino acids. DNA of the CDR3: TGTGCCAGCAGCTTACGGGGCCCCTCGTATGGCTACACCTTC. Translated, it gives CASSLRGPSYGYTF.

This clonotype occurred a few times. This sequence joins TRBV5-4 and TRBJ1-1, with 8 bases fitting TRBD1. The length of the CDR3 is 16 residues. The trim removed 8 bases at V and 3 bases at J, leaving 15 bases unmatched. Germline loops: CDR1 SGHNT, CDR2 YYREEE (reference sequence). CDR3 amino acids: CASLKGVTTGDTEAFF. As DNA, the CDR3 is TGTGCCAGTCTTAAGGGGGTGACGACAGGGGACACTGAAGCTTTCTTT.

V gene TRBV7-9 combines with J gene TRBJ1-5, with D possibly being TRBD1 (6 bases). V was trimmed by 8 bases and J by 3 bases, leaving 11 bases between them. This CDR3 has 13 residues. The germline V gene has CDR1 SEHNR and CDR2 FQNEAQ (reference sequence). The CDR3 DNA reads as TGTGCCAGCGGAACAGGGCCCAATCAGCCCCAGCATTTT. This encodes CASGTGPNQPQHF.

The chain has TRBV18 and TRBJ2-7; D gene ambiguous. CDR3 length equals 15 residues. Germline assignment: CDR1 KGHSH and CDR2 LQKENI. Trimming removed 1 base at V and 0 bases at J, with 10 bases between. CDR3 nucleotides: TGTGCCAGCTCACCACTGTGGCCACTCTCCTACGAGCAGTACGTC. Encoded protein: CASSPLWPLSYEQYV.

This sequence joins TRBV12-3 or TRBV12-4 and TRBJ1-1, with 7 bases identical to TRBD1. The CDR3 runs to 15 residues. V lost 2 bases to trimming and J lost 4 bases; unmatched junction nucleotides: 7. The CDR3 protein is CASSLSLRGATEAFF. The CDR3 DNA reads TGTGCCAGCAGTTTATCACTCAGGGGGGCCACTGAAGCTTTCTTT.

There are a few counts of this clonotype. The V call is TRBV18, the J call TRBJ1-1; D gene uncertain. V was shortened by 8 bases and J by 11 bases, with 6 bases between the two germline ends. CDR1 and CDR2 from the germline V gene are KGHSH and LQKENI. This CDR3 region has 8 residues. The CDR3 is CASQMAFF. In nucleotides, the CDR3 is TGTGCCAGCCAAATGGCTTTCTTT.

This clonotype has just a few counts. The chain couples TRBV12-3 or TRBV12-4 to TRBJ2-7; D is unclear. This CDR3 has 13 amino acids. V lost 1 base, J lost 3 bases, and 7 bases lay in between. CDR3 loop: CASSLEEVYEQYF. CDR3 DNA sequence: TGTGCCAGCAGTTTAGAGGAAGTCTACGAGCAGTACTTC.

The chain carries TRBV20-1 and TRBJ2-1; no reliable D call. The CDR3 spans 15 residues. The V and J ends lost 2 bases and 0 bases respectively, with 11 bases between them. CDR1 DFQATT and CDR2 SNEGSKA come from the germline V gene (reference sequence). CDR3 nucleotides: TGCAGTGCTAGAATTCCAGGTAGCTCCTACAATGAGCAGTTCTTC. Translation gives CSARIPGSSYNEQFF.

There are a few counts of this clonotype. This rearrangement joins TRBV12-3 or TRBV12-4 to TRBJ1-2; D possibly corresponds to TRBD1 (5 bases). With 6 bases removed from V and 1 base from J, the gap between germline ends came to 21 bases. The CDR3 is 17 residues long. The CDR3 loop is CASSPFSTGNLNYGYTF. Written as DNA, the CDR3 is TGTGCCAGCAGCCCGTTTAGTACAGGCAACCTTAACTATGGCTACACCTTC.

The chain recombines TRBV20-1 with TRBJ2-3, with D perhaps TRBD1 or TRBD2 (5 bases each). Germline V gene lookup returns CDR1 DFQATT and CDR2 SNEGSKA (reference sequence). The CDR3 is 13 amino acids. Trimming removed 6 bases at V and 3 bases at J, with 13 bases between. CDR3 in DNA: TGCAGTGCAACCGGGACCTCAACAGATACGCAGTATTTT. Protein: CSATGTSTDTQYF.

There are a few counts of this clonotype. This CDR3 reads CASSPPRTSSTDTQYF. The CDR3 region has the DNA TGTGCCAGCAGTCCTCCCCGGACGTCTAGCACAGATACGCAGTATTTT. The V and J genes are TRBV28 and TRBJ2-3; D unclear. V shed 5 bases and J shed 0 bases, with 15 bases lying between them. This CDR3 spans 16 amino acids. The germline gives CDR1 MDHEN, CDR2 SYDVKM. Drawing the rest from reference TRBV28 and TRBJ2-3, the complete variable domain is DVKVTQSSRYLVKRTGEKVFLECVQDMDHENMFWYRQDPGLGLRLIYFSYDVKMKEKGDIPEGYSVSREKKERFSLILESASTNQTSMYLCASSPPRTSSTDTQYFGPGTRLTVL.

The chain combines TRBV6-6 with TRBJ2-5; D is perhaps TRBD1 (6 bases). CDR1 MNHNY and CDR2 SVGAGI come from the germline V gene (reference sequence). V was clipped by 8 bases and J by 2 bases, with 12 bases between them. This CDR3 is 13 amino acids long. The CDR3 nucleotides read TGTGCCAGCCGTGTGACAGGACAAGAGACCCAGTACTTC. Its translation: CASRVTGQETQYF.

A few counts support this clonotype. The chain employs TRBV20-1 and TRBJ1-2; possible D gene TRBD1, 5 bases. Germline V gene sequence: CDR1 DFQATT, CDR2 SNEGSKA (reference sequence). The CDR3 contains 16 residues. V was clipped by 0 bases and J by 4 bases, with 18 bases between them. The CDR3 protein is CSARDQAGRPAYGYTF. The CDR3, as DNA: TGCAGTGCTAGAGATCAAGCAGGGCGGCCAGCCTATGGCTACACCTTC.

This clonotype was seen just once. V and J are TRBV9 and TRBJ2-7, with D possibly TRBD2 on 5 matching bases. The CDR3 covers 13 residues. The germline gives CDR1 SGDLS, CDR2 YYNGEE. With 1 base removed from V and 7 bases from J, the gap between germline ends came to 12 bases. The CDR3 DNA is TGTGCCAGCAGCGTAACGGGGAGCAGGGAGCAGTACTTC. Translation: CASSVTGSREQYF.

The chain employs TRBV28 and TRBJ2-7, with 8 bases that match TRBD1. Germline V gene data show CDR1 as MDHEN and CDR2 as SYDVKM. Trimming at V came to 4 bases and at J to 2 bases, leaving 16 bases not matched to a gene. The CDR3 is 18 residues long. The CDR3: CASSSLRWTTGDPYEQYF. The CDR3 bases are TGTGCCAGCAGTTCCTTAAGGTGGACGACAGGGGATCCCTACGAGCAGTACTTC.

This clonotype occurred a few times. This chain uses TRBV10-3 with TRBJ2-7; TRBD1 or TRBD2 may be the D gene (5 bases each). Germline V gives CDR1 ENHRY, CDR2 SYGVKD. CDR3 length: 14 residues. V shed 5 bases and J shed 3 bases, with 14 bases lying between them. The CDR3 bases are TGTGCCATCAGTACCGGCCTGAGGGGCTACGAGCAGTACTTC. Its translation: CAISTGLRGYEQYF.

This clonotype was counted only a few times. J is TRBJ1-1 and V is TRBV11-2; D is perhaps TRBD1 (5 bases). V was shortened by 4 bases and J by 1 base, with 22 bases between the two germline ends. The CDR3 extends over 18 amino acids. In germline, CDR1 is SGHAT, CDR2 FQNNGV. The CDR3 is CASSSSGGPFLTNTEAFF. Written as DNA, the CDR3 is TGTGCCAGCAGCTCGAGTGGGGGTCCGTTTCTGACGAACACTGAAGCTTTCTTT. Based on the CDR3 plus reference TRBV11-2 and TRBJ1-1, the full variable domain is EAGVAQSPRYKIIEKRQSVAFWCNPISGHATLYWYQQILGQGPKLLIQFQNNGVVDDSQLPKDRFSAERLKGVDSTLKIQPAKLEDSAVYLCASSSSGGPFLTNTEAFFGQGTRLTVV.

This clonotype turned up a few times. The chain recombines TRBV10-3 with TRBJ1-1; D ambiguous. Trimming removed 2 bases from V and 1 base from J, with 17 bases in between. Germline V gene sequence: CDR1 ENHRY, CDR2 SYGVKD. The CDR3 is made up of 17 amino acids. The DNA of the CDR3 is TGTGCCATCAGTGAGGCCGAACCCGCGAAGAGGAACACTGAAGCTTTCTTT. As protein: CAISEAEPAKRNTEAFF.

This clonotype was found a few times. The chain carries TRBV27 and TRBJ1-1; TRBD1 matches 8 bases. Unmatched junction bases numbered 6, after V lost 0 bases and J lost 0 bases. The length of the CDR3 is 17 residues. CDR1 is MNHEY and CDR2 is SMNVEV in the germline V gene (reference sequence). CDR3 loop: CASSLSGQGFMNTEAFF. CDR3 coding DNA: TGTGCCAGCAGTTTATCAGGACAGGGTTTCATGAACACTGAAGCTTTCTTT.

The sample holds a few counts of this clonotype. V is TRBV7-2 and J is TRBJ1-2, with TRBD1 matching over 8 bases. Germline CDR1 and CDR2: SGHTA and FQGNSA. This CDR3 spans 16 amino acids. Trimming at V came to 4 bases and at J to 0 bases, leaving 7 bases not matched to a gene. The CDR3 sequence is CASSYDRGGPNYGYTF. CDR3 bases: TGTGCCAGCAGCTACGACAGGGGCGGGCCTAACTATGGCTACACCTTC.

The chain uses TRBV9 and TRBJ1-6, with D possibly matching TRBD1 (6 bases). V shed 3 bases and J shed 9 bases, with 19 bases lying between them. CDR1 is SGDLS, CDR2 YYNGEE, per germline. This CDR3 region has 16 residues. CDR3 sequence: CASSEPIGQGFSPLHF. In DNA, the CDR3 is TGTGCCAGCAGCGAGCCGATAGGGCAGGGGTTTTCACCCCTCCACTTT. Together with reference TRBV9 and TRBJ1-6, the CDR3 gives the full variable domain: DSGVTQTPKHLITATGQRVTLRCSPRSGDLSVYWYQQSLDQGLQFLIQYYNGEERAKGNILERFSAQQFPDLHSELNLSSLELGDSALYFCASSEPIGQGFSPLHFGNGTRLTVT.

This clonotype was found a few times. This chain joins TRBV5-1 and TRBJ2-3; no clear D. This CDR3 comprises 9 residues. The germline gives CDR1 SGHRS, CDR2 YFSETQ. V was trimmed by 4 bases and J by 9 bases, leaving 3 bases between them. The CDR3 nucleotides read TGCGCCAGCAGCCGGACGCAGTATTTT. This sequence encodes CASSRTQYF.

V usage is TRBV5-1 and J usage is TRBJ2-5; 7 nucleotides line up with TRBD2. The CDR3 totals 17 residues. V lost 0 bases, J lost 5 bases, and 13 bases stayed unmatched. Germline values: CDR1 SGHRS, CDR2 YFSETQ. CDR3 in DNA: TGCGCCAGCAGCTTGGTCGGCTCACTTAGGGGAGGGGAGACCCAGTACTTC. It encodes CASSLVGSLRGGETQYF.